This T cell receptor beta chain derives from a study of beta chain features in type 1 diabetes. Study-wide points: Shorter TCRB CDR3s, moderately but significantly so, marked every one of the four CD4+ subsets in Type 1 diabetes patients.

Expressed TCRB transcripts were sequenced after all isolated RNA was converted to cDNA. The table came from immunoSEQ multiplex PCR; TCRdb's copy has only in-frame clones and leaves some out. The repertoire consists of roughly 730,000 clones, with 13% occurring once and the leading ten covering less than 0.025%. With respect to this clone: Its antigen is unknown.

Looked up from germline, CDR1 is SGDLS and CDR2 is YYNGEE. The CDR3 contains 15 residues. Between the trimmed V and J ends, which lost 7 bases and 10 bases, there was a span of 21 bases. The source is a man aged 18 to 29 with type 1 diabetes. The sequencing sample was made of naive CD4+ T cells from blood. The chain recombines TRBV9 with TRBJ1-6; TRBD1 is a possible D gene (5 bases). CDR3 loop: CASSGRAGVSSPLHF. In DNA, the CDR3 is TGTGCCAGCTCGGGAAGGGCGGGGGTTTCCTCACCCCTCCACTTT.